This is a list of T cell receptor beta chains from one sample in a study of blood T cell repertoires in COVID-19. Sequenced by immunoSEQ multiplex PCR; TCRdb stores in-frame clones only, minus some. This table has about 250,000 clones, roughly 84% appearing once. The material sequenced was PBMCs or T cells enriched from blood (not recorded which). The receptors were sampled from a woman aged 45-65 years who had been exposed to COVID-19. Both conserved end residues are part of each CDR3. The D gene is left open where the match is weak. Expanded clones get a size class; other rows say once, few or many, or leave the size out.

>TRBD1|TRBV5-6|TRBJ2-2|once
CASSSTGTVKLFF
TGTGCCAGCAGCTCGACAGGGACGGTCAAGCTGTTTTTT
>NA|TRBV7-2|TRBJ1-1|NA
CASSLDAGNTEAFF
TGTGCCAGCAGCTTAGACGCGGGGAACACTGAAGCTTTCTTT
>NA|TRBV19|TRBJ1-3|NA
CASSGDSGNTIYF
TGTGCCAGTAGCGGGGATTCTGGAAACACCATATATTTT
>TRBD2|TRBV7-2|TRBJ2-5|NA
CASSSLGGGIQETQYF
TGTGCCAGCAGCTCCCTTGGCGGGGGGATCCAAGAGACCCAGTACTTC
>TRBD1|TRBV5-1|TRBJ1-2|NA
CASSLAGTDYGYTF
TGCGCCAGCAGCTTGGCCGGGACAGACTATGGCTACACCTTC
>TRBD1|TRBV29-1|TRBJ2-7|once
CSVSGTGAANSYEQYF
TGCAGCGTTTCTGGGACAGGAGCGGCCAACTCCTACGAGCAGTACTTC
>TRBD1|TRBV13|TRBJ2-1|few
CASSPTGQGRNEQFF
TGTGCCAGCAGCCCCACGGGACAGGGAAGGAATGAGCAGTTCTTC
>TRBD2|TRBV7-9|TRBJ2-2|once
CASSLGRAGGRTGELFF
TGTGCCAGCAGCTTAGGAAGAGCGGGGGGTCGGACCGGGGAGCTGTTTTTT
>TRBD2|TRBV2|TRBJ2-7|NA
CASLLAGVEQYF
TGTGCCAGCTTACTAGCGGGGGTCGAGCAGTACTTC
>TRBD1|TRBV7-9|TRBJ1-4|NA
CASSVKGARNEKLFF
TGTGCCAGCAGCGTTAAGGGGGCGCGAAATGAAAAACTGTTTTTT
>NA|TRBV12-3/TRBV12-4|TRBJ1-1|NA
CASSLRNTEAFF
TGTGCCAGCAGTTTACGGAACACTGAAGCTTTCTTT
>TRBD2|TRBV11-2|TRBJ2-2|NA
CASSTREGENTGELFF
TGTGCCAGCAGCACCCGGGAGGGGGAGAACACCGGGGAGCTGTTTTTT
>NA|TRBV10-3|TRBJ1-3|NA
CAISESRTSGNTIYF
TGTGCCATCAGTGAGTCGAGAACCTCTGGAAACACCATATATTTT
>NA|TRBV2|TRBJ1-2|NA
CASRDTRTGYGYTF
TGTGCCAGCAGGGACACCCGGACCGGCTATGGCTACACCTTC
>NA|TRBV5-4|TRBJ1-1|NA
CASSSEGQRTEAFF
TGTGCCAGCAGCTCGGAAGGACAGCGGACTGAAGCTTTCTTT